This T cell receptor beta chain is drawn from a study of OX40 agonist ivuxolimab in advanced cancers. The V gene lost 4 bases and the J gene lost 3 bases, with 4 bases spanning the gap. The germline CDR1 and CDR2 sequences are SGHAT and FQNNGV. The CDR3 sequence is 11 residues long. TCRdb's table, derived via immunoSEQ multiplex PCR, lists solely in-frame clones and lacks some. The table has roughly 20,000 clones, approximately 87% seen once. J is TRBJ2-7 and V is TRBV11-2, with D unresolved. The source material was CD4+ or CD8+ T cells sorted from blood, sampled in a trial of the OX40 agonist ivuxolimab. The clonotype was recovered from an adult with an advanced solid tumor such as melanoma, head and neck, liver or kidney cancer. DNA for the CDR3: TGTGCCAGCAGCTCCCTCTACGAGCAGTACTTC. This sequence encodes CASSSLYEQYF.